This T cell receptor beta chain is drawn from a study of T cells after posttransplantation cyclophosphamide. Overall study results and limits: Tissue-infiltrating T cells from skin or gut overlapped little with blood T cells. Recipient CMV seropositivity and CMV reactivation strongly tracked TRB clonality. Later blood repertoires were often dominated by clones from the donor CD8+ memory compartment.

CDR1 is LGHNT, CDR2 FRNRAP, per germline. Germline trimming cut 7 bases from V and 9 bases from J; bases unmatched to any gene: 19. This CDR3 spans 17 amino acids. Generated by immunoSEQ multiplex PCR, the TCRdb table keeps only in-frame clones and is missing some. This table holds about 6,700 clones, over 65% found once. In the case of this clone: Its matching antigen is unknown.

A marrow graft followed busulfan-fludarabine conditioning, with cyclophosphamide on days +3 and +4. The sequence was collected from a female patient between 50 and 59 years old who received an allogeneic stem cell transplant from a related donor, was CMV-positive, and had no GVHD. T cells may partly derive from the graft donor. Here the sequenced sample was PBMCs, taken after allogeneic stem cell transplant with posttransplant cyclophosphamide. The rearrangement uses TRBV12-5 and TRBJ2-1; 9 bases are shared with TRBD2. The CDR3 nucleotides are TGTGCTAGTGCGATCCCGCGCGGTAGCGGGAGCATCAGTGAGCAGTTCTTC. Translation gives CASAIPRGSGSISEQFF.